The 28 T cell receptor beta chains listed next were all sequenced from one sample in a study of CD8 T cells in ankylosing spondylitis. A single record per CDR3 protein comes from TCRdb applying MiXCR to the 5' RACE reads. The repertoire holds 380,000 or so distinct CDR3 sequences, with 20% to 25% as singletons. Sequenced sample: blood, either unsorted or a sorted T cell fraction (not recorded which). These receptors were collected from a male donor with ankylosing spondylitis or in good health (not recorded which).

This clonotype was observed a handful of times. The V call is TRBV5-5, the J call TRBJ2-1; D unclear. V was cut by 6 bases and J by 4 bases, with 5 bases left in between. The CDR3 has 11 amino acids. Per the germline V gene, CDR1 is SGHKS and CDR2 is YYEKEE (reference sequence). The DNA for the CDR3 is TGTGCCAGCACCCTATACAATGAGCAGTTCTTC. Translation: CASTLYNEQFF. Drawing the rest from reference TRBV5-5 and TRBJ2-1, the complete variable domain is DAGVTQSPTHLIKTRGQQVTLRCSPISGHKSVSWYQQVLGQGPQFIFQYYEKEERGRGNFPDRFSARQFPNYSSELNVNALLLGDSALYLCASTLYNEQFFGPGTRLTVL.

This clonotype has more than one count but fewer than ten. This chain joins TRBV10-3 and TRBJ2-5; D is perhaps TRBD1 (5 bases). The CDR3 runs to 15 residues. CDR1 ENHRY and CDR2 SYGVKD come from the germline V gene. Trimming removed 2 bases at V and 1 base at J, with 11 bases between. For the CDR3, the DNA is TGTGCCATCAGTGAGGGGGCACAAATCCAAGAGACCCAGTACTTC. Its translation is CAISEGAQIQETQYF.

The rearrangement uses TRBV20-1 and TRBJ2-7; 10 bases agree with TRBD1. Germline CDR1 reads DFQATT; CDR2 reads SNEGSKA (reference sequence). V gave up 0 bases and J gave up 2 bases; unmatched junction bases: 7. This CDR3 contains 16 residues. Here the CDR3 reads CSARDSGQGDPYEQYF. In DNA form, the CDR3 reads TGCAGTGCTAGAGATTCCGGACAGGGGGATCCCTACGAGCAGTACTTC.

This clonotype was picked up a small number of times. V is TRBV4-1 and J is TRBJ2-2; D ambiguous. The V end was cut by 4 bases, the J end by 6 bases, with 6 bases between. Germline CDR1 and CDR2: MGHRA and YSYEKL. The CDR3 length is 12 residues. CDR3 nucleotide sequence: TGCGCCAGCAGCCGGCTGGCCGGGGAGCTGTTTTTT. This encodes CASSRLAGELFF.

This clonotype showed up just a few times. J is TRBJ2-7 and V is TRBV29-1; the D gene could be TRBD1 or TRBD2 (5 bases each). The CDR3 runs 11 residues. Germline CDR1 reads SQVTM; CDR2 reads ANQGSEA. V was shortened by 2 bases and J by 5 bases, with 7 bases between the two germline ends. In DNA form, the CDR3 reads TGCAGCGTTGAACGAGGGGACGAGCAGTACTTC. This sequence encodes CSVERGDEQYF.

This clonotype has only a few counts. J is TRBJ1-5 and V is TRBV2; possibly TRBD1 for D (5 bases). CDR1 is SNHLY and CDR2 is FYNNEI in the germline V gene. The V end was cut by 2 bases, the J end by 5 bases, with 13 bases between. This CDR3 is 15 amino acids long. The CDR3 reads CASSELGASYQPQHF. CDR3 coding DNA: TGTGCCAGCAGTGAATTAGGGGCATCTTATCAGCCCCAGCATTTT.

The V call is TRBV20-1, the J call TRBJ2-7; D is possibly TRBD1 (6 bases). The CDR3 length is 16 residues. The V end lost 4 bases, the J end lost 2 bases, and 21 bases lay between the germline ends. Germline loops: CDR1 DFQATT, CDR2 SNEGSKA (reference sequence). The CDR3 nucleotides are TGCAGTGCTACCGATCCCTCAGGGGTGTCCCCCTACGAGCAGTACTTC. Translating it yields CSATDPSGVSPYEQYF.

This chain's CDR3 is CASSQGGGRGMDEQFF. CDR3 coding DNA: TGTGCCAGCAGCCAAGGAGGGGGGCGAGGTATGGATGAGCAGTTCTTC. The chain couples TRBV3-1 to TRBJ2-1; D assignment may be TRBD1 or TRBD2 (6 bases each). Germline values: CDR1 LGHDT, CDR2 YNNKEL (reference sequence). This CDR3 is built from 16 residues. V lost 1 base to trimming and J lost 8 bases, with 18 bases between them.

This chain joins TRBV10-2 and TRBJ2-2, with D perhaps being TRBD1 or TRBD2 (7 bases each). Germline CDR1 reads WSHSY; CDR2 reads SAAADI. This CDR3 is 15 amino acids long. V was clipped by 6 bases and J by 5 bases, with 16 bases between them. The CDR3 loop reads CASRVAGGVTGELFF. CDR3 sequence (DNA): TGCGCCAGCAGGGTTGCAGGGGGGGTAACCGGGGAGCTGTTTTTT.

This chain connects TRBV19 to TRBJ2-1; D unresolved. Germline assignment: CDR1 LNHDA and CDR2 SQIVND (reference sequence). This CDR3 is built from 15 residues. The V end was cut by 6 bases, the J end by 3 bases, with 15 bases between. The CDR3 DNA reads TGTGCCAGTAGGAGCAGCCAGACGAACTACAATGAGCAGTTCTTC. It translates to CASRSSQTNYNEQFF.

CDR3 bases: TGCAGCGTTGAATTCGGCAGCTACGAGCAGTACTTC. This gives the protein CSVEFGSYEQYF. The chain uses TRBV29-1 and TRBJ2-7; D ambiguous. Germline CDR1 is SQVTM and CDR2 is ANQGSEA. V was pared by 2 bases and J by 3 bases, with 8 bases between. The CDR3 covers 12 residues.

This clonotype appeared a few times. The V call is TRBV6-2 or TRBV6-3, the J call TRBJ2-2; D ambiguous. The germline CDR1 and CDR2 sequences are MNHEY and SVGEGT. V was cut by 5 bases and J by 0 bases, with 7 bases left in between. This CDR3 region has 14 residues. CDR3 amino acids: CASSRQPNTGELFF. For the CDR3, the DNA is TGTGCCAGCAGTAGGCAGCCGAACACCGGGGAGCTGTTTTTT.

This clonotype showed up just a few times. This chain joins TRBV10-3 and TRBJ2-5; 10 bases fit TRBD1. The CDR3 contains 13 residues. With 5 bases clipped from V and 5 bases from J, the junction kept 2 bases outside the gene matches. Germline V gives CDR1 ENHRY, CDR2 SYGVKD. CDR3 sequence: CAISRQGAETQYF. CDR3 nucleotides: TGTGCCATCAGTCGACAGGGGGCTGAGACCCAGTACTTC.

The V and J genes are TRBV11-2 and TRBJ2-7; D uncertain. The CDR3 is made up of 14 amino acids. Trimming left V 5 bases short and J 7 bases short, with 18 bases between. In germline, CDR1 is SGHAT, CDR2 FQNNGV. The CDR3 sequence: CASSPGPRPWEQYF. The CDR3, as DNA: TGTGCCAGCAGCCCGGGCCCTCGCCCGTGGGAGCAGTACTTC.

This sequence joins TRBV7-2 and TRBJ2-7; possibly TRBD1 for D (5 bases). Trimming cost V 6 bases and J 1 base, with 13 bases left between them. This CDR3 region has 14 residues. Germline values: CDR1 SGHTA, CDR2 FQGNSA. CDR3 sequence (DNA): TGTGCCAGCAGTCAAATCAGGGATTCCTACGAGCAGTACTTC. It encodes CASSQIRDSYEQYF.

This clonotype was recorded a few times. This rearrangement joins TRBV12-3 or TRBV12-4 to TRBJ1-4, with D tentatively TRBD1 (6 bases). The CDR3 is 12 amino acids. The ends were cut back, 5 bases at V and 13 bases at J, with 14 bases in the middle. In nucleotides, the CDR3 is TGTGCCAGCAGTCAGCAGGGGCATTTACTGTTTTTT. The encoded protein is CASSQQGHLLFF.

V usage is TRBV12-5 and J usage is TRBJ2-5; D uncertain. In germline, CDR1 is LGHNT, CDR2 FRNRAP. CDR3 length: 13 amino acids. Trimming left V 5 bases short and J 0 bases short, with 7 bases between. The CDR3 DNA reads TGTGCTAGTGGTACCGTAAACCAAGAGACCCAGTACTTC. As protein: CASGTVNQETQYF.

The rearrangement joins TRBV7-9 to TRBJ2-3, with a possible D match to TRBD2 (6 bases). Trimming stripped 1 base from V and 7 bases from J, with 12 bases between. Germline-derived CDR1 and CDR2 are SEHNR and FQNEAQ (reference sequence). There are 14 residues in the CDR3. In nucleotides, the CDR3 is TGTGCCAGCAGCTTAGGCGGGGACCTTAATACGCAGTATTTT. Translation: CASSLGGDLNTQYF.

The rearrangement joins TRBV29-1 to TRBJ2-7; 11 bases agree with TRBD1. Germline V gene lookup returns CDR1 SQVTM and CDR2 ANQGSEA. With 6 bases clipped from V and 0 bases from J, the junction kept 10 bases outside the gene matches. The CDR3 sequence is 16 residues long. CDR3 protein: CSVRRTGGSPSYEQYF. The CDR3, as DNA: TGCAGCGTAAGACGGACAGGGGGCTCCCCCTCCTACGAGCAGTACTTC.

The J gene is TRBJ2-2, the V gene TRBV29-1; a weak D match, TRBD1 (6 bases). CDR1 and CDR2 from the germline V gene are SQVTM and ANQGSEA. CDR3 size: 11 residues. Trimming removed 7 bases at V and 6 bases at J, with 9 bases between. The CDR3 DNA is TGCAGCGCCTACAGGGCCGGGGAGCTGTTTTTT. Translating gives CSAYRAGELFF.

This chain joins TRBV5-1 and TRBJ2-3, with TRBD2 as a possible D gene (5 bases). Germline CDR1 SGHRS, CDR2 YFSETQ. The CDR3 length is 15 residues. The V end was cut by 3 bases, the J end by 1 base, with 12 bases between. Here the CDR3 DNA reads TGCGCCAGCAGCTGGGCGGGCAGTGGCACAGATACGCAGTATTTT. Translation gives CASSWAGSGTDTQYF.

This chain uses TRBV7-8 with TRBJ2-1; D ambiguous. The CDR3 runs to 14 residues. Germline assignment: CDR1 SGHVS and CDR2 FQNEAQ. Between the trimmed V and J ends, which lost 5 bases and 9 bases, there was a span of 17 bases. The DNA of the CDR3 is TGTGCCAGCAGCCTTCCCCCGGCGGTTAGTGAGCAGTTCTTC. Translating it yields CASSLPPAVSEQFF.

This chain connects TRBV12-3 or TRBV12-4 to TRBJ2-2; D is ambiguous. Trimming took off 9 bases at V and 2 bases at J, with 13 bases between the two ends. The CDR3 has 14 residues. CDR3 amino acids: CASVLGSNTGELFF. The CDR3 DNA sequence: TGTGCCAGTGTGCTGGGGTCAAACACCGGGGAGCTGTTTTTT.

The sample holds many counts of this clonotype. The V and J genes are TRBV7-9 and TRBJ2-6; D unresolved. This CDR3 contains 15 residues. V was cut by 5 bases and J by 0 bases, with 8 bases left in between. Looked up from germline, CDR1 is SEHNR and CDR2 is FQNEAQ (reference sequence). The CDR3 nucleotides are TGTGCCAGCAGCCCCCAGCTCTCTGGGGCCAACGTCCTGACTTTC. It specifies CASSPQLSGANVLTF.

This clonotype was seen once. The chain carries TRBV12-3 or TRBV12-4 and TRBJ2-3; TRBD2 matches 13 bases. This CDR3 contains 15 residues. The V gene end was trimmed by 3 bases and the J gene end by 5 bases; junction bases not matched to a gene: 2. In DNA, the CDR3 is TGTGCCAGCAGTTTGACTAGCGGGGGGCAAGATACGCAGTATTTT. Its protein is CASSLTSGGQDTQYF.

This clonotype was found a few times. The V call is TRBV27, the J call TRBJ2-1; TRBD2 aligns across 10 bases. From germline, CDR1 is MNHEY and CDR2 SMNVEV (reference sequence). There are 17 residues in the CDR3. J was trimmed by 4 bases and V by 6 bases; bases with no gene match: 12. This chain's CDR3 is CASSLYGLAETYNEQFF. The CDR3 DNA follows: TGTGCCAGCAGCCTCTACGGACTAGCGGAAACTTACAATGAGCAGTTCTTC.

This chain connects TRBV7-9 to TRBJ2-1; 11 nucleotides agree with TRBD1. The CDR3 totals 16 residues. V dropped 5 bases and J dropped 3; count of bases not matched to a gene: 6. Germline CDR1 and CDR2: SEHNR and FQNEAQ (reference sequence). CDR3 nucleotide sequence: TGTGCCAGCAGCACCTCCGGGACAGGGGGCTACAATGAGCAGTTCTTC. Residues: CASSTSGTGGYNEQFF.

This clonotype was counted a few times. V gene TRBV2 combines with J gene TRBJ2-7, with D unresolved. CDR1 is SNHLY and CDR2 is FYNNEI in the germline V gene. The CDR3 extends over 15 amino acids. V shed 3 bases and J shed 5 bases, with 17 bases lying between them. This CDR3 is CASSDLSSTLHEQYF. CDR3 nucleotides: TGTGCCAGCAGTGATCTTAGTAGTACCCTCCACGAGCAGTACTTC.